The 5 T cell receptor beta chains below come from one sample, sequenced in a study of radiotherapy plus CTLA-4 blockade in lung cancer. Profiling relied on immunoSEQ multiplex PCR, and the TCRdb table lists in-frame clones only, not all of them. The sample yields approximately 30,000 clones, 70% to 75% seen once. The sample consisted of peripheral blood, taken from a patient treated with radiotherapy plus ipilimumab. The receptors were sampled from a human donor with non-small cell lung cancer whose response to radiotherapy plus ipilimumab could not be evaluated.

The chain has TRBV11-2 and TRBJ1-3; 9 bases are shared with TRBD1. CDR1 SGHAT and CDR2 FQNNGV come from the germline V gene. CDR3 length: 15 residues. V lost 4 bases and J lost 3; bases outside the gene matches: 4. The CDR3: CASSSTGGYGNTIYF. Here the CDR3 DNA reads TGTGCCAGCAGCTCAACAGGGGGCTATGGAAACACCATATATTTT.

In this sample, this clone turned up a few times. This rearrangement joins TRBV18 to TRBJ1-3, with unresolved D. The CDR3 has 14 amino acids. Germline values: CDR1 KGHSH, CDR2 LQKENI. Between the trimmed V and J ends, which lost 2 bases and 0 bases, there was a span of 5 bases. The CDR3, as DNA: TGTGCCAGCTCACCAGGGAGCTCTGGAAACACCATATATTTT. The encoded protein is CASSPGSSGNTIYF.

This rearrangement joins TRBV11-2 to TRBJ2-3; 8 bases fit TRBD2. Per the germline V gene, CDR1 is SGHAT and CDR2 is FQNNGV. This CDR3 comprises 16 residues. Germline trimming cut 2 bases from V and 2 bases from J; bases unmatched to any gene: 6. This CDR3 is CASSLSAGGPTDTQYF. In nucleotides, the CDR3 is TGTGCCAGCAGCTTATCGGCGGGGGGCCCCACAGATACGCAGTATTTT.

This chain connects TRBV5-6 to TRBJ2-3; 10 bases agree with TRBD2. CDR1 and CDR2 (germline): SGHDT, YYEEEE. Trimming at V came to 0 bases and at J to 4 bases, leaving 11 bases not matched to a gene. The CDR3 length is 18 residues. The CDR3: CASSLAAASGSRADTQYF. The CDR3 region has the DNA TGTGCCAGCAGCTTGGCCGCGGCTAGCGGGAGTAGGGCAGATACGCAGTATTTT.

The CDR3 region has the DNA TGTGCCAGCAGAGGTTTGGGCTCGGCTTCCTACGAGCAGTACTTC. It codes for CASRGLGSASYEQYF. The V call is TRBV27, the J call TRBJ2-7; D remains ambiguous. Germline CDR1 and CDR2: MNHEY and SMNVEV (reference sequence). The length of the CDR3 is 15 residues. V lost 6 bases, J lost 1 base, and 16 bases lay in between.